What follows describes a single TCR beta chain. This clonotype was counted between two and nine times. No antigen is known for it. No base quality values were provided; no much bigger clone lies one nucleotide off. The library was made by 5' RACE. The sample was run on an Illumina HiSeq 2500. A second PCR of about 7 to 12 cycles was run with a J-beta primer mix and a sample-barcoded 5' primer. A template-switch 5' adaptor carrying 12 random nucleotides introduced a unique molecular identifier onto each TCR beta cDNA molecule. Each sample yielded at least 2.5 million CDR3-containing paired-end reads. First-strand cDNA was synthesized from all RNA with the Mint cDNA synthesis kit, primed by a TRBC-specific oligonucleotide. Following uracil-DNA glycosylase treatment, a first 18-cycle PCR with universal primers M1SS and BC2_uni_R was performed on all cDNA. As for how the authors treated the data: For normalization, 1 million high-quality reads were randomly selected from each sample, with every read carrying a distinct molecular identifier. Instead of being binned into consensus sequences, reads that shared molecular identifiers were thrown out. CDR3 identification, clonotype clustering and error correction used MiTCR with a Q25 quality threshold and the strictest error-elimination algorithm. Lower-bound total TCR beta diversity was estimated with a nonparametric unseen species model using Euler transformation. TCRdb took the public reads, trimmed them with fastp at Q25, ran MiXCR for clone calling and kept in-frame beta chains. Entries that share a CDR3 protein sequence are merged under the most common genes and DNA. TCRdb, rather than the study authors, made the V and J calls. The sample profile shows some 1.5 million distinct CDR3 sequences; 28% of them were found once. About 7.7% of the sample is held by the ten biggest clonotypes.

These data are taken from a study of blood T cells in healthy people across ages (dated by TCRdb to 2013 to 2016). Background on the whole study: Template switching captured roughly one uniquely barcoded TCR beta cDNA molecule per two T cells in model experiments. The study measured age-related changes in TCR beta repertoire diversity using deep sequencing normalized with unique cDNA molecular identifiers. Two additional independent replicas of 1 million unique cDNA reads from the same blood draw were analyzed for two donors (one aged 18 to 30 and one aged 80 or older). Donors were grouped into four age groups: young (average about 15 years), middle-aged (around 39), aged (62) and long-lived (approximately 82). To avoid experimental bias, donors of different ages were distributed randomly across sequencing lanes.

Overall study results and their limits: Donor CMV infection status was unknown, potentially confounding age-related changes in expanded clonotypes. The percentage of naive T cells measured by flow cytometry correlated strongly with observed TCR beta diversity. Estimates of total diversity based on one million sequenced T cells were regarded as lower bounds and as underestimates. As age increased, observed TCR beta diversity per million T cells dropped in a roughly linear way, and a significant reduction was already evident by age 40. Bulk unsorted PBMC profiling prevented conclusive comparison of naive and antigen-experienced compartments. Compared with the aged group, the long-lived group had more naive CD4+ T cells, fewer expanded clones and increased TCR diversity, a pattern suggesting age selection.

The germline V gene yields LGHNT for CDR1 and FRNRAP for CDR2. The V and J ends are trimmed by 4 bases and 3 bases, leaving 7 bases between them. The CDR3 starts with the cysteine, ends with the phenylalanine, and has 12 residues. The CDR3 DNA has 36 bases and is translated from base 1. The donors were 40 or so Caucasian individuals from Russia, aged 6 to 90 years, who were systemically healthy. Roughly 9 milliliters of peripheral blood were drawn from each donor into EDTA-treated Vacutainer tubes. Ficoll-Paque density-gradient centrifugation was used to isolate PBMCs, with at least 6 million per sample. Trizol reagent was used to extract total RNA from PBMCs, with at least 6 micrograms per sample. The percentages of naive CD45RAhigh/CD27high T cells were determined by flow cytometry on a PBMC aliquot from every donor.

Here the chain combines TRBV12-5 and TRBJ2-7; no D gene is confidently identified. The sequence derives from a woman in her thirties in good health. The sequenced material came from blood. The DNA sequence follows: TGTGCTAGTGGTTCCCTCAACTACGAGCAGTACTTC. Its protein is CASGSLNYEQYF.